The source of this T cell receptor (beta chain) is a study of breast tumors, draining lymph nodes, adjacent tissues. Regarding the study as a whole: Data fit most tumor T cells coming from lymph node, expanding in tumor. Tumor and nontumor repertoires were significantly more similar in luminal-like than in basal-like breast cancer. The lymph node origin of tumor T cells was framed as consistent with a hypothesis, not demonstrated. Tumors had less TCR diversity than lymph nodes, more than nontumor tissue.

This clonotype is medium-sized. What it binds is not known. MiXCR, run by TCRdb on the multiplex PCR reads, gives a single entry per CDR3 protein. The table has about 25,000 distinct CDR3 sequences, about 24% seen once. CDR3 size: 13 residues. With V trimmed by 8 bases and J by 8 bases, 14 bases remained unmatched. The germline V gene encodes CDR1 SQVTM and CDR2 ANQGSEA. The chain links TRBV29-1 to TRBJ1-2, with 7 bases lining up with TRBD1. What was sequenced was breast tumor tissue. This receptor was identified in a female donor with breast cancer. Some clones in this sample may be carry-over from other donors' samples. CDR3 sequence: CSCPGEGAEGYTF. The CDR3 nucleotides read TGCAGCTGCCCAGGGGAGGGGGCGGAGGGCTACACCTTC.